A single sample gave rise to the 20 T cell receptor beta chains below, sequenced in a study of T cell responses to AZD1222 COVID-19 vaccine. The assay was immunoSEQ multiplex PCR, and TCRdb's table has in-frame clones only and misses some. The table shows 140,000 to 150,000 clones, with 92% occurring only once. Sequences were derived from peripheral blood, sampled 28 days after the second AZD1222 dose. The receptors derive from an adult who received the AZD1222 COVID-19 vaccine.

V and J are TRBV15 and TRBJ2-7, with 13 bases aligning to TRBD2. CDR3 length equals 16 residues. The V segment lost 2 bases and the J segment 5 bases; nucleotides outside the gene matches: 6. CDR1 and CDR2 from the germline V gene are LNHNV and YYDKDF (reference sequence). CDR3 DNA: TGTGCCACCAGCAGAACCCGGACTAGCGGGAGCCACGAGCAGTACTTC. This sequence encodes CATSRTRTSGSHEQYF.

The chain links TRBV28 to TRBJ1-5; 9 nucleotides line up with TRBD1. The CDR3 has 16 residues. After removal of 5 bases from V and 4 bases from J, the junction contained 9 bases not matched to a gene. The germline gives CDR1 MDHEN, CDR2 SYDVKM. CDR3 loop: CASSPAGTGRNQPQHF. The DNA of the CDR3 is TGTGCCAGCAGTCCAGCCGGGACAGGGCGAAATCAGCCCCAGCATTTT.

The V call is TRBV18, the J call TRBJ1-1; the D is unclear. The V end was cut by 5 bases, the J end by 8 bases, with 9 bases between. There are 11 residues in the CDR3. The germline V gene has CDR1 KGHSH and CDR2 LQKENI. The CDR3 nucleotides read TGTGCCAGCTCAGCCCAGAGGGAAGCTTTCTTT. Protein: CASSAQREAFF.

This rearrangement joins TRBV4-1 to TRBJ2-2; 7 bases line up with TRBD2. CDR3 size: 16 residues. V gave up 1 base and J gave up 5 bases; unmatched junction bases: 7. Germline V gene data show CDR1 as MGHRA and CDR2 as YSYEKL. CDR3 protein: CASSQVAGARTGELFF. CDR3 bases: TGCGCCAGCAGCCAAGTGGCGGGAGCTCGGACCGGGGAGCTGTTTTTT.

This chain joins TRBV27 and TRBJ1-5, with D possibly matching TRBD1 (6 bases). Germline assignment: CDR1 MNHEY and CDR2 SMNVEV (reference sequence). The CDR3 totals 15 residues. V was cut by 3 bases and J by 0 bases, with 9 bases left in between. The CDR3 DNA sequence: TGTGCCAGCAGTTTCGACAGGAGTAGCAATCAGCCCCAGCATTTT. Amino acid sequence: CASSFDRSSNQPQHF.

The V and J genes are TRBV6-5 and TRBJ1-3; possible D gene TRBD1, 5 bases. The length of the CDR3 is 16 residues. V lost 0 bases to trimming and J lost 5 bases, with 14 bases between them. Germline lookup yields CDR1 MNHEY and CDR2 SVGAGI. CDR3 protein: CASSYSKAGIRNTIYF. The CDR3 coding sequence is TGTGCCAGCAGTTACTCGAAGGCAGGGATTCGAAACACCATATATTTT.

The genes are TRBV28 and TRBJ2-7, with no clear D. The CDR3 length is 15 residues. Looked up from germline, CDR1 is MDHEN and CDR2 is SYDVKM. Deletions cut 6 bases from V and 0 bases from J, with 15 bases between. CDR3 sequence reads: CASRDGRTSSYEQYF. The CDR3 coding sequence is TGTGCCAGCAGGGATGGGCGGACCAGCTCCTACGAGCAGTACTTC.

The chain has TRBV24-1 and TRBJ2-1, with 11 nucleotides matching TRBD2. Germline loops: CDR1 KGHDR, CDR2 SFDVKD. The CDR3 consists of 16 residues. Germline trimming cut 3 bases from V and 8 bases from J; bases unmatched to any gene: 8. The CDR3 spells CATSDLTSGSADEQFF. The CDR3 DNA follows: TGTGCCACCAGTGATCTTACTAGCGGGAGTGCTGATGAGCAGTTCTTC.

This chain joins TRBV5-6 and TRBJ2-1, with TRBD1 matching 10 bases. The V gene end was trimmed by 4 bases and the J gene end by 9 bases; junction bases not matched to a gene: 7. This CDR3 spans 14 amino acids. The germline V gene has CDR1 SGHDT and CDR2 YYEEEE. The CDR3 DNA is TGTGCCAGCAGCGGCCGGACAGGGGGAGGTGAGCAGTTCTTC. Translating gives CASSGRTGGGEQFF.

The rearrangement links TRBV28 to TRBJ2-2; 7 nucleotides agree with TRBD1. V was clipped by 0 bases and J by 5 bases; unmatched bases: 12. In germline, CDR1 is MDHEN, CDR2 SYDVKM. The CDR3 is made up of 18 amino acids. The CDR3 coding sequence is TGTGCCAGCAGTTTATGGAATTACAGGGGAGTAGGAACCGGGGAGCTGTTTTTT. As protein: CASSLWNYRGVGTGELFF.

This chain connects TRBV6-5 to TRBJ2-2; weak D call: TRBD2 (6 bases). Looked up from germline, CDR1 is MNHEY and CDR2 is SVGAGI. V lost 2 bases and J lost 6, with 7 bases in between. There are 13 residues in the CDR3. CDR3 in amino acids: CASSYPGAGELFF. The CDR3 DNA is TGTGCCAGCAGTTACCCGGGGGCCGGGGAGCTGTTTTTT.

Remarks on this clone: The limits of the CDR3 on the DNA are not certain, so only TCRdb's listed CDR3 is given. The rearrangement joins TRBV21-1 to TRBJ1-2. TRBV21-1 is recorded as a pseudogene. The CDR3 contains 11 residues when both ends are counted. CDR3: CASSLNYGCTF.

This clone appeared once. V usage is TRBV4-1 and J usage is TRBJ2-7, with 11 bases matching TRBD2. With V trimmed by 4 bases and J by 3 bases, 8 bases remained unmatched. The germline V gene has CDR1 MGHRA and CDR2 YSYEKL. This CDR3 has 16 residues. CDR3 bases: TGCGCCAGCAGCCCGCAAGGGACTAGCGGTAACTACGAGCAGTACTTC. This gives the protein CASSPQGTSGNYEQYF.

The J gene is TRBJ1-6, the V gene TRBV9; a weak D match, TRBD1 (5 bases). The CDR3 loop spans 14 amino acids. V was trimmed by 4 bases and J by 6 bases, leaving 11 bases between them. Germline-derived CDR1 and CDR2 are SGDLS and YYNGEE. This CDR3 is CASSRDRANSPLHF. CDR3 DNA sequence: TGTGCCAGCAGCCGAGACAGAGCTAATTCACCCCTCCACTTT.

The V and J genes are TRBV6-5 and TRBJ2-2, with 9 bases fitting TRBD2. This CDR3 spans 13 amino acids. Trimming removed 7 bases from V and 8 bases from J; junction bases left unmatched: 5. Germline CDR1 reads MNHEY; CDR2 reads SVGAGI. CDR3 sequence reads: CASKRTSAGELFF. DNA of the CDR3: TGTGCCAGCAAACGGACTAGCGCGGGGGAGCTGTTTTTT.

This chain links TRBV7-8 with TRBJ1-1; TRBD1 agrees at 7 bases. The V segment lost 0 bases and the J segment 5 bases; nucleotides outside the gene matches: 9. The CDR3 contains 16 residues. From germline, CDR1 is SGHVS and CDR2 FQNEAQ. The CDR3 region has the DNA TGTGCCAGCAGCTTAGCTCAGGGACAGCAAAGTACTGAAGCTTTCTTT. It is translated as CASSLAQGQQSTEAFF.

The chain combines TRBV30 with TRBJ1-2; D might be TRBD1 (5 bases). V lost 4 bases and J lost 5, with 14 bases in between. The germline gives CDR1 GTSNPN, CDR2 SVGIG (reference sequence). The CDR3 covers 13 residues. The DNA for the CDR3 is TGTGCCTGGAATCCTGACAGTCCTTATGGCTACACCTTC. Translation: CAWNPDSPYGYTF.

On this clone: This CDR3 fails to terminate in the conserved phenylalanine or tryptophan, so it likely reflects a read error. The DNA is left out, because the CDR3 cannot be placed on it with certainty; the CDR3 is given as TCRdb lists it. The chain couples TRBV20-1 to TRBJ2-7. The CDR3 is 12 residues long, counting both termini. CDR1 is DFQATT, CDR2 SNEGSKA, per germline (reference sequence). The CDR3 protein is CSASVSGGRQEL.

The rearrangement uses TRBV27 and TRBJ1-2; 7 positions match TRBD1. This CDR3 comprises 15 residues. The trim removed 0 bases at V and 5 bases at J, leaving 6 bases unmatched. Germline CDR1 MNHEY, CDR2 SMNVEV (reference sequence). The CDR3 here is CASSLSGQSYYGYTF. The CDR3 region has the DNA TGTGCCAGCAGTTTATCGGGACAGAGCTATTATGGCTACACCTTC.

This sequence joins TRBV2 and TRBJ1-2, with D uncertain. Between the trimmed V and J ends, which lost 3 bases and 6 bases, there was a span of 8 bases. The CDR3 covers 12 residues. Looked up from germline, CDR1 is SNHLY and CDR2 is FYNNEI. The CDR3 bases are TGTGCCAGCAGTGACCCTGGGAATGGCTACACCTTC. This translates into CASSDPGNGYTF.